This TCR beta chain was observed in a study of shared clonotypes between healthy human individuals. Study summary: The study used three CD4 naive, three CD4 memory, two CD8 naive and one CD8 memory plate per donor.

Germline CDR1 SNHLY, CDR2 FYNNEI. CDR3 length equals 16 residues. Trimming took off 5 bases at V and 4 bases at J, with 20 bases between the two ends. The repertoire was sequenced with immunoSEQ multiplex PCR; TCRdb's copy has only in-frame clones and lacks some. The sample has around 1.4 million clones; approximately 98.5% are singletons. Only Caucasian adults living in Nashville, Tennessee served as donors. The receptor comes from a young man in good health. Material for sequencing was naive CD4+ T cells sorted from blood. The sample's subset: CD45RA+ positively selected. V gene TRBV2 combines with J gene TRBJ2-5, with D perhaps TRBD1 (6 bases). Here the CDR3 reads CASSFSPDSLGETQYF. CDR3 DNA: TGTGCCAGCAGTTTTTCACCGGACAGTTTAGGAGAGACCCAGTACTTC.